Below, 5 T cell receptor beta chains from the same sample are listed, as sequenced in a study of cytomegalovirus exposure and HLA in healthy donors. Method: immunoSEQ multiplex PCR; TCRdb's copy keeps in-frame clones and lacks some. The sample yields approximately 160,000 clones, about nine tenths seen once. Sequencing was done on a sample of PBMCs. The origin of the receptors is a young man in good health and CMV-seropositive.

The sample holds a few counts of this clone. The rearrangement uses TRBV27 and TRBJ2-5, with TRBD2 matching 8 bases. From germline, CDR1 is MNHEY and CDR2 SMNVEV (reference sequence). The V segment lost 2 bases and the J segment 5 bases; nucleotides outside the gene matches: 7. The CDR3 contains 15 residues. CDR3 DNA: TGTGCCAGCAGTTTAGGGACTAGGGGTTGGGAGACCCAGTACTTC. It yields the protein CASSLGTRGWETQYF.

The chain employs TRBV15 and TRBJ2-2; tentatively, D is TRBD2 (6 bases). The CDR3 loop spans 15 amino acids. Trimming cost V 1 base and J 3 bases, with 9 bases left between them. Germline V gene sequence: CDR1 LNHNV, CDR2 YYDKDF (reference sequence). CDR3 nucleotide sequence: TGTGCCACCAGCAGAGGGTGGGGGGACACCGGGGAGCTGTTTTTT. It specifies CATSRGWGDTGELFF.

The chain couples TRBV28 to TRBJ1-2; 9 positions agree with TRBD1. Germline trimming cut 3 bases from V and 3 bases from J; bases unmatched to any gene: 8. The CDR3 is made up of 16 amino acids. Germline lookup yields CDR1 MDHEN and CDR2 SYDVKM. CDR3 DNA sequence: TGTGCCAGCAGTTTCACACGGGACAGGGAGTACTATGGCTACACCTTC. The encoded protein is CASSFTRDREYYGYTF.

The V call is TRBV5-1, the J call TRBJ2-5, with TRBD2 matching over 16 bases. The V and J ends lost 7 bases and 2 bases, in that order; junction bases with no gene match: 11. The CDR3 extends over 18 amino acids. Germline V gives CDR1 SGHRS, CDR2 YFSETQ. The CDR3 loop reads CASLTGTSGRASQETQYF. In nucleotides, the CDR3 is TGCGCCAGCCTAACCGGGACTAGCGGGAGGGCCTCTCAAGAGACCCAGTACTTC. Variable domain in full (rest from reference TRBV5-1 and TRBJ2-5): KAGVTQTPRYLIKTRGQQVTLSCSPISGHRSVSWYQQTPGQGLQFLFEYFSETQRNKGNFPGRFSGRQFSNSRSEMNVSTLELGDSALYLCASLTGTSGRASQETQYFGPGTRLLVL.

The CDR3 region has the DNA TGTGCCAGCAGCTTAGGGGCACAGAACACTGAAGCTTTCTTT. Its protein product is CASSLGAQNTEAFF. This chain uses TRBV7-9 with TRBJ1-1, with D unresolved. Germline values: CDR1 SEHNR, CDR2 FQNEAQ (reference sequence). The CDR3 covers 14 residues. Trimming took off 1 base at V and 1 base at J, with 7 bases between the two ends. The full variable domain, with the rest looked up from reference TRBV7-9 and TRBJ1-1, is DTGVSQNPRHKITKRGQNVTFRCDPISEHNRLYWYRQTLGQGPEFLTYFQNEAQLEKSRLLSDRFSAERPKGSFSTLEIQRTEQGDSAMYLCASSLGAQNTEAFFGQGTRLTVV.